This T cell receptor (beta chain) was identified during a study of T cell responses to AZD1222 COVID-19 vaccine. Study-wide points: Baseline seropositives among AZD1222 recipients totaled only five to seven. Donor demographics were predominantly white British with a female majority; clonal diversity may be underestimated.

CDR1 is MNHEY and CDR2 is SMNVEV in the germline V gene (reference sequence). The CDR3 runs 15 residues. Trimming removed 6 bases from V and 8 bases from J, with 19 bases in between. The method was immunoSEQ multiplex PCR; TCRdb's version includes in-frame clones alone and lacks a portion of them. The table includes 98,000 or so clones, approximately 88% detected once. This clone was seen only once. Its target is not known. The source was peripheral blood, collected 28 days after the second AZD1222 dose. The V and J genes are TRBV27 and TRBJ1-4; D is perhaps TRBD1 (6 bases). The origin of this receptor is an adult who received the AZD1222 COVID-19 vaccine. The CDR3 DNA sequence: TGTGCCAGCAGCACTACAGGGCCTATCAGGGAAAAACTGTTTTTT. Its translation is CASSTTGPIREKLFF.